The next 27 T cell receptor beta chains were all read from a single sample in a study of T cell repertoires in aging, cancer and after chemotherapy. Multiplex touch-down PCR with TRB-A/B primers amplified rearranged V-D-J TRB sequences. TCRdb reanalysed the multiplex PCR reads using MiXCR and keeps one entry per CDR3 protein. The sample lists under 2,500 distinct CDR3 sequences; around 22% were seen once. Peripheral blood genomic DNA, not sorted cells or RNA, was the template. The sample consisted of blood. The receptors were gathered from a human donor with a blood cancer.

This clonotype is medium-sized by share. The CDR3 region has the DNA TGTGCCAGCAGTTCCCGACTAGCGGGAGTTACCTACAATGAGCAGTTCTTC. This codes for CASSSRLAGVTYNEQFF. This chain joins TRBV6-2 or TRBV6-3 and TRBJ2-1; 12 bases line up with TRBD2. CDR1 MNHEY and CDR2 SVGEGT come from the germline V gene. The CDR3 extends over 17 amino acids. Trimming at V came to 4 bases and at J to 2 bases, leaving 6 bases not matched to a gene.

This clonotype was recorded a few times. The chain links TRBV30 to TRBJ1-2; 9 positions match TRBD1. This CDR3 has 14 amino acids. Trimming cost V 0 bases and J 6 bases; bases outside gene matches: 5. Germline CDR1 GTSNPN, CDR2 SVGIG (reference sequence). In DNA, the CDR3 is TGTGCCTGGAGTGTAGGGGACAGGGTGAATGGCTACACCTTC. Its translation: CAWSVGDRVNGYTF.

V is TRBV7-9 and J is TRBJ2-6; maybe TRBD1 (5 bases). CDR3 length: 16 amino acids. The V gene's germline CDR1 is SEHNR and CDR2 FQNEAQ (reference sequence). The germline V and J ends were trimmed by 4 bases and 0 bases, with 10 bases remaining between them. The CDR3 loop reads CASSSSGPSGANVLTF. Written as DNA, the CDR3 is TGTGCCAGCAGCTCCTCAGGGCCCTCTGGGGCCAACGTCCTGACTTTC.

This clonotype has just one count. The chain combines TRBV9 with TRBJ2-1; a weak D match, TRBD2 (6 bases). V was clipped by 4 bases and J by 0 bases, with 20 bases between them. This CDR3 region has 18 residues. Germline CDR1 reads SGDLS; CDR2 reads YYNGEE. Here the CDR3 DNA reads TGTGCCAGCAGCATAAACCCTTTAGCGGCCTCCTCCTACAATGAGCAGTTCTTC. Amino acids: CASSINPLAASSYNEQFF.

This chain links TRBV27 with TRBJ2-5; TRBD2 might be the D (6 bases). Trimming shortened V by 6 bases and J by 0 bases, and 20 bases separated the two germline ends. CDR1 is MNHEY, CDR2 SMNVEV, per germline (reference sequence). The CDR3 runs 17 residues. CDR3 DNA sequence: TGTGCCAGCAGCGCCCGCCGGAGGGTAGCGGACCAAGAGACCCAGTACTTC. As protein: CASSARRRVADQETQYF.

The rearrangement joins TRBV18 to TRBJ2-5; D possibly corresponds to TRBD2 (5 bases). CDR3 length: 16 residues. The V gene's germline CDR1 is KGHSH and CDR2 LQKENI. V was shortened by 4 bases and J by 2 bases, with 17 bases between the two germline ends. The CDR3 region is CASSHVIRTLQETQYF. In DNA form, the CDR3 reads TGTGCCAGCTCACACGTTATCAGGACTTTGCAAGAGACCCAGTACTTC.

J is TRBJ2-2 and V is TRBV4-2; D ambiguous. The CDR3 runs 14 residues. The ends were cut back, 1 base at V and 7 bases at J, with 10 bases in the middle. Germline lookup yields CDR1 LGHNA and CDR2 YNFKEQ. As DNA, the CDR3 is TGTGCCAGCAGCCAAGGAGTGCTAGACGGGGAGCTGTTTTTT. Its translation: CASSQGVLDGELFF.

By its share, this clonotype is medium-sized. This chain uses TRBV7-9 with TRBJ1-6, with D possibly being TRBD1 (5 bases). Trimming cost V 11 bases and J 9 bases, with 20 bases left between them. This CDR3 is built from 14 residues. CDR1 is SEHNR and CDR2 is FQNEAQ in the germline V gene (reference sequence). CDR3 nucleotides: TGTGCCCCCGATGTGGGCAAGGGGACTTCACCCCTCCACTTT. The encoded protein is CAPDVGKGTSPLHF.

The chain recombines TRBV12-3 or TRBV12-4 with TRBJ2-1, with TRBD2 matching 12 bases. CDR3 length: 17 residues. The CDR3 nucleotides read TGTGCTAGTGGTTTGGCCCACCAAGGACTAGCGGGGACCCAGCAGTTCTTC. Translating gives CASGLAHQGLAGTQQFF.

The genes are TRBV12-3 or TRBV12-4 and TRBJ2-3; D perhaps matches TRBD2 (6 bases). V was cut by 4 bases and J by 2 bases, with 16 bases left in between. This CDR3 is 16 amino acids long. This chain's CDR3 is CASSSVAAHTTDTQYF. CDR3 nucleotide sequence: TGTGCCAGCAGTTCCGTAGCGGCCCATACCACAGATACGCAGTATTTT.

In its sample, this clonotype was seen a few times. The chain uses TRBV20-1 and TRBJ2-7; D is perhaps TRBD1 (5 bases). This CDR3 spans 13 amino acids. Germline V gene lookup returns CDR1 DFQATT and CDR2 SNEGSKA (reference sequence). Trimming cost V 0 bases and J 2 bases, with 8 bases left between them. The CDR3 DNA follows: TGCAGTGCTAGAGAGTCAGGGACCTACGAGCAGTACTTC. Amino acid sequence: CSARESGTYEQYF.

This clonotype is labeled as medium-sized. The chain joins TRBV7-6 to TRBJ2-7, with D perhaps matching TRBD2 (5 bases). The CDR3 sequence is 14 residues long. V gave up 5 bases and J gave up 5 bases, with 16 bases separating them. Germline V gives CDR1 SGHVS, CDR2 FNYEAQ. DNA of the CDR3: TGTGCCAGCAGCCTAACGGGAATGATCCACGAGCAGTACTTC. As protein: CASSLTGMIHEQYF. Variable domain in full (rest from reference TRBV7-6 and TRBJ2-7): GAGVSQSPRYKVTKRGQDVALRCDPISGHVSLYWYRQALGQGPEFLTYFNYEAQQDKSGLPNDRFSAERPEGSISTLTIQRTEQRDSAMYRCASSLTGMIHEQYFGPGTRLTVT.

This clonotype is labeled medium-sized. The chain joins TRBV12-3 or TRBV12-4 to TRBJ2-5; 11 nucleotides match TRBD2. V trimming: 5 bases; J trimming: 2 bases; junction bases outside the gene matches: 10. This CDR3 is built from 17 residues. CDR3 nucleotide sequence: TGTGCCAGCAGTGCCGGGACTAGCGGCGGAGGGCAAGAGACCCAGTACTTC. Its translation: CASSAGTSGGGQETQYF.

This clonotype was seen a handful of times. The gene calls are TRBV7-2 and TRBJ2-3; 8 positions match TRBD1. The CDR3 length is 16 residues. Germline CDR1 and CDR2: SGHTA and FQGNSA. The V and J ends lost 5 bases and 2 bases, in that order; junction bases with no gene match: 9. The CDR3 region has the DNA TGTGCCAGCAGCCGCAACGGACAGGGTCTCACAGATACGCAGTATTTT. Amino acids: CASSRNGQGLTDTQYF.

This clonotype is labeled medium-sized. The chain combines TRBV27 with TRBJ2-3, with unresolved D. V lost 4 bases, J lost 2 bases, and 4 bases lay in between. The CDR3 has 12 residues. The germline V gene has CDR1 MNHEY and CDR2 SMNVEV (reference sequence). The CDR3 DNA reads TGTGCCAGCAGTTCCGCCACAGATACGCAGTATTTT. Amino acids: CASSSATDTQYF.

This clonotype is classed as medium-sized. The V gene is TRBV12-3 or TRBV12-4, the J gene TRBJ1-1; D remains ambiguous. Trimming cost V 2 bases and J 4 bases, with 11 bases left between them. This CDR3 has 14 residues. The CDR3: CASSLYEGGTEAFF. The CDR3 DNA sequence: TGTGCCAGCAGTTTATATGAGGGAGGCACTGAAGCTTTCTTT.

The V gene is TRBV6-4, the J gene TRBJ2-3; D unresolved. Germline V CDR1 and CDR2: MRHNA, SNTAGT. Trimming removed 6 bases from V and 2 bases from J, with 27 bases in between. The CDR3 length is 19 residues. The CDR3 sequence is CASSLNYFRTIKATDTQYF. The CDR3 bases are TGTGCCAGCAGCTTAAACTACTTCAGGACCATAAAAGCCACAGATACGCAGTATTTT.

In its sample, this clonotype ranks as medium-sized. The chain couples TRBV6-2 or TRBV6-3 to TRBJ2-5; TRBD2 matches 16 bases. Germline V lookup: CDR1 MNHEY, CDR2 SVGEGT. The length of the CDR3 is 16 residues. After removal of 6 bases from V and 4 bases from J, the junction contained 5 bases not matched to a gene. The CDR3 nucleotides are TGTGCCAGCAGCACGGGACTAGCGGGAGGGCCAGAGACCCAGTACTTC. Its protein is CASSTGLAGGPETQYF.

The chain recombines TRBV20-1 with TRBJ2-3; tentatively, D is TRBD1 (6 bases). CDR3 length: 13 residues. The germline gives CDR1 DFQATT, CDR2 SNEGSKA (reference sequence). Trimming removed 0 bases at V and 14 bases at J, with 18 bases between. This CDR3 reads CSARDSLTGYGYF. CDR3 coding DNA: TGCAGTGCTAGAGATAGTTTGACAGGCTACGGGTATTTT.

The rearrangement links TRBV20-1 to TRBJ1-4; the D gene is possibly TRBD1 (6 bases). CDR1 and CDR2 (germline): DFQATT, SNEGSKA (reference sequence). CDR3 length: 13 amino acids. The CDR3 loop reads CMTGGQQDEKLFF. The CDR3 DNA sequence: TGCATGACCGGAGGACAGCAAGATGAAAAACTGTTTTTT.

This chain connects TRBV11-2 to TRBJ1-2; a possible D gene is TRBD1 (5 bases). Trimming removed 1 base from V and 6 bases from J, with 15 bases in between. The V gene's germline CDR1 is SGHAT and CDR2 FQNNGV. The CDR3 spans 15 residues. The CDR3, as DNA: TGTGCCAGCAGCTTAGGTTTGGGGGTTGAGGATGGCTACACCTTC. Translating it yields CASSLGLGVEDGYTF. Using reference TRBV11-2 and TRBJ1-2 for the parts outside the CDR3, the full variable domain is EAGVAQSPRYKIIEKRQSVAFWCNPISGHATLYWYQQILGQGPKLLIQFQNNGVVDDSQLPKDRFSAERLKGVDSTLKIQPAKLEDSAVYLCASSLGLGVEDGYTFGSGTRLTVV.

For this clonotype: A read error is possible here, since a much larger clone lies one base away. This chain joins TRBV6-2 or TRBV6-3 and TRBJ1-5; D unclear. Trimming took off 6 bases at V and 2 bases at J, with 14 bases between the two ends. CDR1 and CDR2 (germline): MNHEY, SVGEGT. There are 15 residues in the CDR3. The CDR3 region is CASRDRATGNQPQHF. The CDR3, as DNA: TGTGCCAGCAGGGACCGGGCCACGGGCAATCAGCCCCAGCATTTT.

This clonotype turned up a few times. V usage is TRBV5-1 and J usage is TRBJ2-2; D is possibly TRBD2 (5 bases). The CDR3 loop spans 15 amino acids. The V end was cut by 1 base, the J end by 4 bases, with 11 bases between. Germline CDR1 reads SGHRS; CDR2 reads YFSETQ. The CDR3 sequence: CASSLTVAGTGELFF. CDR3 nucleotides: TGCGCCAGCAGCTTGACAGTCGCGGGCACCGGGGAGCTGTTTTTT.

Relative to its sample, this clonotype is large. V gene TRBV29-1 combines with J gene TRBJ2-3; 9 nucleotides agree with TRBD2. Germline assignment: CDR1 SQVTM and CDR2 ANQGSEA. CDR3 size: 16 residues. V gave up 4 bases and J gave up 4 bases; unmatched junction bases: 12. The CDR3 protein is CSVVGASGVYSDTQYF. The CDR3 nucleotides are TGCAGCGTTGTCGGCGCTAGCGGGGTGTATTCAGATACGCAGTATTTT.

This clonotype is medium-sized in the sample. The DNA of the CDR3 is TGTGCCAGCATTGTGGGAGGGCCAGGGAGCAATGAGCAGTTCTTC. It codes for CASIVGGPGSNEQFF. The chain joins TRBV6-1 to TRBJ2-1; 7 nucleotides agree with TRBD2. After removal of 7 bases from V and 6 bases from J, the junction contained 12 bases not matched to a gene. There are 15 residues in the CDR3. The germline gives CDR1 MNHNS, CDR2 SASEGT.

This chain joins TRBV5-1 and TRBJ2-1; maybe TRBD2 (5 bases). This CDR3 contains 13 residues. V was pared by 8 bases and J by 6 bases, with 15 bases between. Germline CDR1 reads SGHRS; CDR2 reads YFSETQ. Written as DNA, the CDR3 is TGCGCCAGTACTTTAGCGATAGGCAATGAGCAGTTCTTC. The encoded protein is CASTLAIGNEQFF. Based on the CDR3 plus reference TRBV5-1 and TRBJ2-1, the full variable domain is KAGVTQTPRYLIKTRGQQVTLSCSPISGHRSVSWYQQTPGQGLQFLFEYFSETQRNKGNFPGRFSGRQFSNSRSEMNVSTLELGDSALYLCASTLAIGNEQFFGPGTRLTVL.

By share of the sample, this clonotype is medium-sized (0.01 to 0.1%). V usage is TRBV15 and J usage is TRBJ1-1; D perhaps matches TRBD1 (6 bases). The CDR3 runs to 12 residues. V was clipped by 0 bases and J by 11 bases, with 10 bases between them. Germline CDR1 is LNHNV and CDR2 is YYDKDF (reference sequence). As DNA, the CDR3 is TGTGCCACCAGCAGAGAGGAGGGGGTGGCTTTCTTT. Translated, it gives CATSREEGVAFF.